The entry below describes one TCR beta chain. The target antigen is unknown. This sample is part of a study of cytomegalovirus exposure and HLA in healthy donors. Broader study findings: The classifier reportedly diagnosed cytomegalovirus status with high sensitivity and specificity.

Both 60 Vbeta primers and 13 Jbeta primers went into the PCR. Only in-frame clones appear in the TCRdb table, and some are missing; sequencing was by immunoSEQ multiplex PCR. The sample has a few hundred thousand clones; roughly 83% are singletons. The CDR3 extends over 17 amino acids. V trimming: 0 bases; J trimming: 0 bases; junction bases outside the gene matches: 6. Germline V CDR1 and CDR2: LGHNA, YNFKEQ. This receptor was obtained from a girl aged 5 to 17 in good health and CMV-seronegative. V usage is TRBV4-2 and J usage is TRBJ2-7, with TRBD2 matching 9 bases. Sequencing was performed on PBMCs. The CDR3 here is CASSQDLKAGGSYEQYF. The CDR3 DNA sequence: TGTGCCAGCAGCCAAGATCTAAAAGCGGGGGGCTCCTACGAGCAGTACTTC.